This TCR beta chain was observed in a study of T cell repertoires in cytomegalovirus infection. Overall study findings and caveats: Clonotype analysis showed dominance of the ex vivo response by HLA-C-restricted CMV-specific TCR beta clonotypes. Carriers of CMV and the relevant HLA type were discriminated by public TCR beta frequency.

V shed 3 bases and J shed 0 bases, with 9 bases lying between them. The CDR3 spans 15 residues. Germline V gene sequence: CDR1 SGHTA, CDR2 FQGNSA. This clonotype was seen ten or more times. Its specificity is unknown. Each CDR3 protein gets one entry after TCRdb re-called the reads with MiXCR. Here the sample spans fewer than 350,000 distinct CDR3 sequences, about a sixth being singletons. V usage is TRBV7-2 and J usage is TRBJ1-5, with D perhaps TRBD1 (5 bases). Sequencing used PBMCs. The sequence was collected from a human donor in good health (CMV status not recorded). Some clones in this sample may be carry-over from other donors' samples. The CDR3 sequence is CASSLTVNSNQPQHF. The DNA for the CDR3 is TGTGCCAGCAGCTTGACAGTGAATAGCAATCAGCCCCAGCATTTT.